This record concerns one T cell receptor (beta chain) sequence. The specificity of this receptor is unknown. Base quality data are lacking; no much larger clone is found one base away. Trimming removed 1 base from V and 5 bases from J; the gene matches leave 8 bases unexplained. Reading from cysteine to phenylalanine, the CDR3 counts 17 amino acids. Of the read, only the CDR3 DNA is kept; its 51 bases are in frame from base 1. The germline V gene supplies CDR1 SGHTA and CDR2 FQGNSA. This specimen belongs to a study of blood T cell repertoires in COVID-19 (TCRdb year 2020). Some background on the complete study: The collaborator samples originated in the United States, Italy and Spain and spanned the acute and convalescent phases of COVID-19. The material from the prospective study consisted of cDNA or gDNA derived from T cells, B-cell-depleted T cells, or PBMCs. The dataset comprised deeply sampled blood TCRbeta repertoires from subjects exposed to, actively infected with, or recovered from COVID-19. The repertoires were made available in a free public database intended to serve as a resource for research on the immune response to SARS-CoV-2. The samples were drawn from two sources: the first 160 participants of the ongoing ImmuneRACE study, and approximately 1,300 subjects contributed by 6 global collaborators. A de-identified subject ID, COVID-19 status, age in years and sex were almost always included in the sample metadata. Where available, HLA class I and class II types were obtained from metadata supplied by the sample provider rather than from assay-based typing. General conclusions and limits of the study: The amount of clinical and demographic metadata varied by source and participant and was provided uncurated.

Each collaborating institution followed its own protocols to collect whole blood in K2EDTA tubes. Collaborator samples were shipped for TCRbeta analysis as frozen whole blood, isolated PBMCs, or DNA extracted from either sample type. TCRbeta CDR3 regions were amplified from genomic DNA using the immunoSEQ Assay, a bias-controlled multiplex PCR. The authors' analysis ran thus. The number of nucleated cells in each sample was estimated from the amplification of reference gene primers within the assay. To quantify the absolute abundance of each unique TCRbeta CDR3 rearrangement, sequence reads were collapsed and filtered. For each sample, productive Simpson clonality was calculated by taking the square root of Simpson's diversity index across productive rearrangements. In its TCRdb copy, this immuneACCESS table keeps in-frame sequences only and misses some clones. Where compared with another copy, unresolved V genes explain less than half of these, and the others have no known cause. V, J and clone size were drawn from that table, and D and trimming were deduced from the DNA. This sample lists under 70,000 clones; over 75% were detected once. The top ten constitute 9.5% to 13% of the sample.

This TCR derives from a woman aged 18-30 years with acute or convalescent COVID-19. Recombination linked TRBV7-2 to TRBJ2-5; TRBD2 aligns with 12 central bases. The specimen sequenced was peripheral blood. Read as DNA, the sequence is TGTGCCAGCAGCTTAGGGGCTAGCGGGGGGGCGATGGAGACCCAGTACTTC. This sequence encodes CASSLGASGGAMETQYF.